A selection of T cell receptor beta chains follows, all from one sample in a study of T cell changes during pregnancy in multiple sclerosis. The data were produced by immunoSEQ multiplex PCR, yet TCRdb's version contains in-frame clones alone and is incomplete. The table records 70,000 to 100,000 clones, 90% to 95% of them present only once. Sequences were derived from peripheral blood, sampled in the third trimester of pregnancy. These receptors were collected from a female donor with multiple sclerosis, enrolled in a pregnancy study. Both conserved end residues are part of each CDR3. The D gene is left open where the match is weak. The size field is filled for only some rows; it gives once, few, many or a size class.

CDR3aa,CDR3nt,v_gene,j_gene,abundance,d_gene
CASSQDRGNENIQYF,TGTGCCAGCAGCCAAGATAGGGGGAATGAAAACATTCAGTACTTC,TRBV4-2,TRBJ2-4,once,.
CASSERTGGLYEQYF,TGTGCCAGCAGTGAAAGGACAGGGGGCCTCTACGAGCAGTACTTC,TRBV6-1,TRBJ2-7,.,TRBD1
CASSEQRLSTDTQYF,TGTGCCAGCAGTGAACAGCGGCTGAGCACAGATACGCAGTATTTT,TRBV6-1,TRBJ2-3,once,.
CASSIVRTGMNTEAFF,TGTGCCAGTAGTATAGTCCGAACAGGGATGAACACTGAAGCTTTCTTT,TRBV19,TRBJ1-1,once,.
CASSVQGAGSYNEQFF,TGTGCCAGCAGTGTTCAGGGGGCGGGCTCCTACAATGAGCAGTTCTTC,TRBV2,TRBJ2-1,.,TRBD1
CASSVDLGASGRGSAGYHNEQFF,TGTGCCAGCAGCGTAGATCTGGGGGCTAGCGGGAGAGGATCGGCGGGCTACCACAATGAGCAGTTCTTC,TRBV9,TRBJ2-1,.,TRBD2
CASSDGTSTGNEQFF,TGCGCCAGCAGCGATGGGACTAGTACGGGCAATGAGCAGTTCTTC,TRBV5-1,TRBJ2-1,.,TRBD2
CASSWEGTRTQYF,TGTGCCAGCTCGTGGGAGGGGACTAGGACCCAGTACTTC,TRBV6-6,TRBJ2-5,.,TRBD2
CASRSGTGGYTF,TGTGCCAGCAGATCCGGGACAGGTGGCTACACCTTC,TRBV6-5,TRBJ1-2,.,TRBD1
CASSLGQGAAGQPQHF,TGCGCCAGCAGCCTGGGACAGGGGGCGGCAGGTCAGCCCCAGCATTTT,TRBV4-1,TRBJ1-5,.,TRBD1
CASSDFGGGNEQFF,TGTGCCAGCAGTGACTTTGGGGGGGGCAATGAGCAGTTCTTC,TRBV6-4,TRBJ2-1,.,TRBD2
CATADQTNYGYTF,TGTGCCACCGCGGATCAAACTAACTATGGCTACACCTTC,TRBV19,TRBJ1-2,.,.
CASSSRDFNEQFF,TGTGCCAGCAGCTCAAGGGACTTCAATGAGCAGTTCTTC,TRBV5-6,TRBJ2-1,.,.
CASSIDRTGLREAGELFF,TGTGCCAGTAGTATAGACCGGACAGGGCTTAGGGAGGCCGGGGAGCTGTTTTTT,TRBV19,TRBJ2-2,.,TRBD1
CASSFYREQNEQFF,TGTGCCAGCAGCTTTTATCGGGAGCAAAATGAGCAGTTCTTC,TRBV7-2,TRBJ2-1,.,.
CASSLAEVTDTQYF,TGTGCCAGCAGTCTGGCGGAGGTCACAGATACGCAGTATTTT,TRBV27,TRBJ2-3,.,.
CSFIEDEQFF,TGCAGCTTTATCGAGGATGAGCAGTTCTTC,TRBV29-1,TRBJ2-1,.,.
CASSGQGFGNTIYF,TGTGCCAGCAGCGGACAGGGGTTTGGAAACACCATATATTTT,TRBV5-6,TRBJ1-3,.,TRBD1